What follows describes a single T cell receptor beta chain. In the study's own analysis: Amplification of reference gene primers was used by the study to estimate nucleated cell counts. Sequencing used immunoSEQ multiplex PCR; TCRdb keeps in-frame clones, though not all of them. V and J calls and clone size are as listed in that table; D and trimming were resolved from the DNA. The table lists 130,000 or so clones, around three quarters of them singletons. The sample is drawn from a study of blood T cell repertoires in COVID-19. On the study more broadly: Collection of acute and convalescent COVID-19 samples took place in the United States, Italy and Spain. PBMCs, B-cell-depleted T cells, or T cells provided the cDNA or gDNA that made up the material.

CDR1 and CDR2 (germline): SGHRS, YFSETQ. CDR3 length: 16 residues. The V end was cut by 0 bases, the J end by 1 base, with 8 bases between. This sequence originates from a human donor in a cohort sampled during active COVID-19. This chain links TRBV5-1 with TRBJ2-6; D is undetermined. The sequenced sample was peripheral blood. The CDR3 region has the DNA TGCGCCAGCAGCTTGGCCCAGGTGTCTGGGGCCAACGTCCTGACTTTC. It encodes CASSLAQVSGANVLTF.